This T cell receptor (beta chain) was retrieved from a study of shared clonotypes between healthy human individuals. About the research overall: Plates per donor: three CD4 naive, three CD4 memory, two CD8 naive, one CD8 memory.

A roughly 200 ng quantity of DNA, 29,000 or so T cell genomes, went into the sorted-subset replicate PCRs. Method: immunoSEQ multiplex PCR; TCRdb's copy keeps in-frame clones and lacks some. Of a few million clones in the sample, approximately 94% were seen once. This clone showed up just once. The CDR3 is 16 amino acids. Germline-derived CDR1 and CDR2 are KGHSH and LQKENI. The ends were cut back, 6 bases at V and 1 base at J, with 18 bases in the middle. V and J are TRBV18 and TRBJ2-5; D tentatively reads TRBD1 or TRBD2 (5 bases each). Sequenced input: naive CD4+ T cells sorted from blood. The subset here: CD45RA+ positively selected. This receptor was obtained from a man aged 18 to 29 in good health. CDR3 nucleotide sequence: TGTGCCAGCTCCCCTACAGTGGGGACGCTCCAAGAGACCCAGTACTTC. Its protein is CASSPTVGTLQETQYF.